The entry below describes one T cell receptor beta chain. This record belongs to a study of blood T cell repertoires in COVID-19. In the study overall: The origin of the acute and convalescent COVID-19 samples was the United States, Italy and Spain. PBMCs, B-cell-depleted T cells, or T cells provided the cDNA or gDNA that made up the material.

Germline values: CDR1 WSHSY, CDR2 SAAADI. CDR3 length: 15 amino acids. The V and J ends lost 7 bases and 3 bases respectively, with 19 bases between them. In the authors' methods: Amplification of reference gene primers was used by the study to estimate nucleated cell counts. Generated by immunoSEQ multiplex PCR, the TCRdb table keeps only in-frame clones and is missing some. V, J and clone size were drawn from that table, and D and trimming were deduced from the DNA. The data show some 150,000 clones, about 87% seen once. Material for sequencing was peripheral blood. The sequence was obtained from a human donor in a cohort sampled during active COVID-19. The chain combines TRBV10-2 with TRBJ2-7; possibly TRBD2 for D (5 bases). The CDR3 loop is CASKKEAPIGYEQYF. The CDR3 DNA reads as TGCGCCAGCAAAAAGGAGGCTCCTATAGGCTACGAGCAGTACTTC.